The entry that follows covers one T cell receptor (beta chain) sequence. Its antigen remains unknown. The data were obtained in a study of T cell repertoires and Cas9 in healthy adults. The CDR3 covers 16 residues. The V and J ends lost 4 bases and 3 bases, in that order; junction bases with no gene match: 9. Germline lookup yields CDR1 SGDLS and CDR2 YYNGEE. Produced via immunoSEQ multiplex PCR; TCRdb's table is partial and in-frame only. The sample contains more than 20,000 clones, about 90% of which appear only once. Study-wide results and limits: In vitro, SpCas9-reactive Tregs were reported to curb effector T cell proliferation and function.

This sequence originates from a human donor in good health. The sample taken for sequencing was CD4+ effector T cells (CD127+, CD25-, CD137-, CD154-) from PBMCs; culture status not recorded. The V gene is TRBV9, the J gene TRBJ2-1; 8 bases map to TRBD2. CDR3 nucleotides: TGTGCCAGCAGCCCAGGACTAGCCCTAGGCTACAATGAGCAGTTCTTC. It is translated as CASSPGLALGYNEQFF.